These T cell receptor beta chains were read from a single sample in a study of blood T cell repertoires in COVID-19. TCRdb's table, derived via immunoSEQ multiplex PCR, lists solely in-frame clones and lacks some. The sample contains roughly 400,000 clones, roughly 92% of which appear only once. Sequencing input: PBMCs or T cells enriched from blood (not recorded which). Source of these receptors: a woman aged 35 to 49 who had been exposed to COVID-19. Each CDR3 is given with its conserved first and last residue. The D gene is left open where the match is weak. Size is stated for part of the rows, as once, few or many counts, or as a class when the clone is expanded.

v_gene: TRBV20-1; abundance: .; j_gene: TRBJ1-4; d_gene: .; CDR3aa: CSAQGQEKLFF; CDR3nt: TGCAGTGCCCAAGGACAGGAAAAACTGTTTTTT
v_gene: TRBV7-8; abundance: .; j_gene: TRBJ1-2; d_gene: .; CDR3aa: CASSSPWRYYGYTF; CDR3nt: TGTGCCAGCAGCTCCCCCTGGCGGTATTATGGCTACACCTTC
v_gene: TRBV11-2; abundance: many; j_gene: TRBJ1-4; d_gene: .; CDR3aa: CASSPRFREKLFF; CDR3nt: TGTGCCAGCAGCCCCCGTTTTCGGGAAAAACTGTTTTTT
v_gene: TRBV19; abundance: .; j_gene: TRBJ2-1; d_gene: TRBD2; CDR3aa: CASSNSGLAAGGASEQFF; CDR3nt: TGTGCCAGTAGTAATTCGGGACTAGCGGCCGGAGGGGCCAGTGAGCAGTTCTTC
v_gene: TRBV6-5; abundance: .; j_gene: TRBJ1-5; d_gene: .; CDR3aa: CASSYSIDSNQPQHF; CDR3nt: TGTGCCAGCAGTTACTCGATAGATAGCAATCAGCCCCAGCATTTT
v_gene: TRBV6-5; abundance: .; j_gene: TRBJ2-3; d_gene: .; CDR3aa: CASSYFSADTQYF; CDR3nt: TGTGCCAGCAGTTACTTTTCGGCAGATACGCAGTATTTT
v_gene: TRBV7-3; abundance: .; j_gene: TRBJ2-7; d_gene: .; CDR3aa: CASSFRLHTYEQYF; CDR3nt: TGTGCCAGCAGCTTCAGGCTACACACCTACGAGCAGTACTTC
v_gene: TRBV19; abundance: .; j_gene: TRBJ2-1; d_gene: .; CDR3aa: CASSEGKAKSSYNEQFF; CDR3nt: TGTGCCAGTAGTGAGGGCAAGGCCAAATCCTCCTACAATGAGCAGTTCTTC
v_gene: TRBV12-5; abundance: .; j_gene: TRBJ2-2; d_gene: TRBD1; CDR3aa: CASGGTGGNGELFF; CDR3nt: TGTGCTAGTGGTGGGACAGGGGGCAACGGGGAGCTGTTTTTT
v_gene: TRBV27; abundance: .; j_gene: TRBJ1-4; d_gene: .; CDR3aa: CASSFLRATNEKLFF; CDR3nt: TGTGCCAGCAGCTTCCTACGCGCAACTAATGAAAAACTGTTTTTT
v_gene: TRBV18; abundance: .; j_gene: TRBJ2-4; d_gene: TRBD1; CDR3aa: CASSSQQGDGNIQYF; CDR3nt: TGTGCCAGCTCATCCCAACAGGGGGACGGAAACATTCAGTACTTC
v_gene: TRBV6-4; abundance: many; j_gene: TRBJ2-3; d_gene: .; CDR3aa: CASSDNGGTDTQYF; CDR3nt: TGTGCCAGCAGTGATAATGGGGGGACAGATACGCAGTATTTT
v_gene: TRBV3-1/TRBV3-2; abundance: .; j_gene: TRBJ2-1; d_gene: TRBD1; CDR3aa: CASSHSGQGFTEQFF; CDR3nt: TGTGCCAGCAGCCATTCGGGACAGGGGTTTACTGAGCAGTTCTTC
v_gene: TRBV5-1; abundance: few; j_gene: TRBJ1-6; d_gene: TRBD1; CDR3aa: CASRPGTGFKAPLHF; CDR3nt: TGCGCCAGCAGGCCCGGGACAGGGTTTAAGGCACCCCTCCACTTT
v_gene: TRBV6-5; abundance: once; j_gene: TRBJ2-7; d_gene: TRBD1; CDR3aa: CASSLSGTAYEQYF; CDR3nt: TGTGCCAGCAGTCTCTCCGGGACAGCTTACGAGCAGTACTTC
v_gene: TRBV6-2/TRBV6-3; abundance: .; j_gene: TRBJ2-1; d_gene: TRBD2; CDR3aa: CASSQTSLAVSYNEQFF; CDR3nt: TGTGCCAGCAGCCAAACCTCACTAGCGGTCTCCTACAATGAGCAGTTCTTC
v_gene: TRBV9; abundance: .; j_gene: TRBJ1-2; d_gene: TRBD1; CDR3aa: CASSARLSRQGTRDPDYGYTF; CDR3nt: TGTGCCAGCAGCGCCCGATTAAGCCGACAGGGAACCCGTGACCCCGACTATGGCTACACCTTC